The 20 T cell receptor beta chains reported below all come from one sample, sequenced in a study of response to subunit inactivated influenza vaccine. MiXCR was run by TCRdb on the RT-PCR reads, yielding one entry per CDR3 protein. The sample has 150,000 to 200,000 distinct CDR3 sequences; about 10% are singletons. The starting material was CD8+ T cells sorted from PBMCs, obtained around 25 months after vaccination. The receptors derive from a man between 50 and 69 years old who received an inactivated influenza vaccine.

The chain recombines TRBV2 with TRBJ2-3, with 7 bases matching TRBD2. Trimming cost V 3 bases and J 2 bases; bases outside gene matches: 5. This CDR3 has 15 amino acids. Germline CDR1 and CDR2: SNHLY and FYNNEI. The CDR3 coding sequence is TGTGCCAGCAGTGAGACTGGACTAGTCACAGATACGCAGTATTTT. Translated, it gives CASSETGLVTDTQYF.

The CDR3 sequence is CSARDRDSSYNEQFF. CDR3 DNA: TGCAGTGCTAGGGACCGGGACAGCTCCTACAATGAGCAGTTCTTC. The chain links TRBV20-1 to TRBJ2-1; 7 nucleotides line up with TRBD1. Germline values: CDR1 DFQATT, CDR2 SNEGSKA (reference sequence). V was clipped by 3 bases and J by 0 bases; unmatched bases: 5. The CDR3 is 15 residues long.

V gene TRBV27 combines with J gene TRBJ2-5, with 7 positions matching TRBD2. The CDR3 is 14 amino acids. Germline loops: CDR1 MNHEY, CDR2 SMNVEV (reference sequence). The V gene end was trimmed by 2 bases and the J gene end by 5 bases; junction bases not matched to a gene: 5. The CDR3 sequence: CASSLREGGETQYF. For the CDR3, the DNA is TGTGCCAGCAGTTTAAGGGAGGGCGGGGAGACCCAGTACTTC.

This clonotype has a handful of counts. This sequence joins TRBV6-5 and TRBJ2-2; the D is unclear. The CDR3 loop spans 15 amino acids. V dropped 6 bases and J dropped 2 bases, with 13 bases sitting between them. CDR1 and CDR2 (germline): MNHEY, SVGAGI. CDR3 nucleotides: TGTGCCAGCAGCTACGGCACAGTAAACACCGGGGAGCTGTTTTTT. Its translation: CASSYGTVNTGELFF.

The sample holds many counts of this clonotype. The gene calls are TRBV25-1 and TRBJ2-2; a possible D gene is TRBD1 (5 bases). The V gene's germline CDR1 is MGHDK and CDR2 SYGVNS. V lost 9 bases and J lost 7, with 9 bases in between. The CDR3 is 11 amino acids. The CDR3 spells CASWGGGELFF. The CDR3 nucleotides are TGTGCCAGTTGGGGCGGCGGGGAGCTGTTTTTT. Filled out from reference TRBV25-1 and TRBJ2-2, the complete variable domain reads EADIYQTPRYLVIGTGKKITLECSQTMGHDKMYWYQQDPGMELHLIHYSYGVNSTEKGDLSSESTVSRIRTEHFPLTLESARPSHTSQYLCASWGGGELFFGEGSRLTVL.

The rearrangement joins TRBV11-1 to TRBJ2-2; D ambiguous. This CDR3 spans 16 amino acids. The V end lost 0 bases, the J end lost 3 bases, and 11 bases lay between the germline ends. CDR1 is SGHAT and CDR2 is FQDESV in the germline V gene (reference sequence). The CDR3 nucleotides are TGTGCCAGCAGCTTAGCGTTGCAGATCTACACCGGGGAGCTGTTTTTT. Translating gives CASSLALQIYTGELFF.

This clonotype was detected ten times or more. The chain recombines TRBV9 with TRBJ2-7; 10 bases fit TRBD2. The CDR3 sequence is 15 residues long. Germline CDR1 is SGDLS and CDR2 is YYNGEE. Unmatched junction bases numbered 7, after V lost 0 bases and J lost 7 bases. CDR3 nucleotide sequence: TGTGCCAGCAGCGTAGATTTAGCGGGAGGTGGGGAGCAGTACTTC. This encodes CASSVDLAGGGEQYF.

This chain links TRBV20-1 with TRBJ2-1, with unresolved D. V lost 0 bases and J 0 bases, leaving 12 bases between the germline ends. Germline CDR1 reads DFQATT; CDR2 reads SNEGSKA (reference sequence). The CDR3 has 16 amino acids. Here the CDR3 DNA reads TGCAGTGCTAGAGATCTGACCCGCCCCTCCTACAATGAGCAGTTCTTC. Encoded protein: CSARDLTRPSYNEQFF.

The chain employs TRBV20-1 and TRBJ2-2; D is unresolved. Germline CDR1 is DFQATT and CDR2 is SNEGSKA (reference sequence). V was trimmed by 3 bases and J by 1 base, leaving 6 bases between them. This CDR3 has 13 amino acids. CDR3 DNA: TGCAGTGCTAGTGTGGAGAACACCGGGGAGCTGTTTTTT. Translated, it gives CSASVENTGELFF.

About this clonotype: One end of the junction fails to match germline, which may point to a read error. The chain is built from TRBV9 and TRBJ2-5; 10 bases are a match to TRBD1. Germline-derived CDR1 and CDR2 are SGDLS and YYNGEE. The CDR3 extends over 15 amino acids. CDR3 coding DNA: TGTGCCAGCAGCCCCCCGACAGGGGGCTCAGAGAACCAGTACTTC. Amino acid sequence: CASSPPTGGSENQYF.

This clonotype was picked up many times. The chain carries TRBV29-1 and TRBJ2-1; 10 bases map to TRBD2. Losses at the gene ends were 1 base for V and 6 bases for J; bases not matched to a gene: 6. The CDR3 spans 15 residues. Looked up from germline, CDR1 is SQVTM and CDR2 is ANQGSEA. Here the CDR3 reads CSVEGLASGSNEQFF. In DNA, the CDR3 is TGCAGCGTTGAAGGTTTGGCTAGCGGGAGCAATGAGCAGTTCTTC.

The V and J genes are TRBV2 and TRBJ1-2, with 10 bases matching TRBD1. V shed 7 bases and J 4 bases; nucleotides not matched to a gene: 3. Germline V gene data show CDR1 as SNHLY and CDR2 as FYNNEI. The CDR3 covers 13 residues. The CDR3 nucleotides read TGTGCCAGCAAAGACAGGGGGCCCTATGGCTACACCTTC. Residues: CASKDRGPYGYTF.

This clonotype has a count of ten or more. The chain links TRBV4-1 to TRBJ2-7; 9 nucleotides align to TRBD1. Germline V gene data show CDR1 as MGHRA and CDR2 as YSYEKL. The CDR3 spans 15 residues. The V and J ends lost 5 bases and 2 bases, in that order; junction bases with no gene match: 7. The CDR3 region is CASSTRTGAAYEQYF. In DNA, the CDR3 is TGCGCCAGCAGCACTCGGACAGGGGCGGCCTACGAGCAGTACTTC.

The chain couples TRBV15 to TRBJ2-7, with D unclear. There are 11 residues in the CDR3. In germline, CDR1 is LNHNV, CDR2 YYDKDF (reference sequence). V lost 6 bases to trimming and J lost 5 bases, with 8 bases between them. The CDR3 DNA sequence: TGTGCCACCAGAGCAGGAGACGAGCAGTACTTC. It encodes CATRAGDEQYF.

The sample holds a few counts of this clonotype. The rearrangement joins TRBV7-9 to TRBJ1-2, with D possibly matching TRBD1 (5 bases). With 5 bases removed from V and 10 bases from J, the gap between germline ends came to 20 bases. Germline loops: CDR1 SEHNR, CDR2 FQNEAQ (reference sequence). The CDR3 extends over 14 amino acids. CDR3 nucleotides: TGTGCCAGCAGCCTAAAGAGGGACCGAGTCCACTACACCTTC. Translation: CASSLKRDRVHYTF.

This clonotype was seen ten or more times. CDR3 sequence: CASSFALGQGATDTQYF. The CDR3 nucleotides are TGTGCCAGCAGTTTCGCCCTGGGACAGGGTGCAACAGATACGCAGTATTTT. The chain has TRBV28 and TRBJ2-3, with 9 bases aligning to TRBD1. V was pared by 3 bases and J by 3 bases, with 10 bases of the junction left unmatched. CDR1 is MDHEN and CDR2 is SYDVKM in the germline V gene. The CDR3 consists of 17 residues.

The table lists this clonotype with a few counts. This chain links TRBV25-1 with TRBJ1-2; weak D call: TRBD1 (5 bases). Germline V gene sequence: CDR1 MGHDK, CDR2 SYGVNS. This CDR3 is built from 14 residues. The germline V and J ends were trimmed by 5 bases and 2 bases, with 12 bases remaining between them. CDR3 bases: TGTGCCAGCAGTCCAGGGACCGTCAACTATGGCTACACCTTC. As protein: CASSPGTVNYGYTF.

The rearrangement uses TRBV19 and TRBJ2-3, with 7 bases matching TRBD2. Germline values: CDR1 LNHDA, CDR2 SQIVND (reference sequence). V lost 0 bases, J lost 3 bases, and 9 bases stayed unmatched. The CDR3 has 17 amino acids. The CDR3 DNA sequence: TGTGCCAGTAGTATAGATGGAGCGGGGAGTCTGACAGATACGCAGTATTTT. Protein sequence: CASSIDGAGSLTDTQYF. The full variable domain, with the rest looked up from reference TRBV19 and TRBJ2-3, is DGGITQSPKYLFRKEGQNVTLSCEQNLNHDAMYWYRQDPGQGLRLIYYSQIVNDFQKGDIAEGYSVSREKKESFPLTVTSAQKNPTAFYLCASSIDGAGSLTDTQYFGPGTRLTVL.

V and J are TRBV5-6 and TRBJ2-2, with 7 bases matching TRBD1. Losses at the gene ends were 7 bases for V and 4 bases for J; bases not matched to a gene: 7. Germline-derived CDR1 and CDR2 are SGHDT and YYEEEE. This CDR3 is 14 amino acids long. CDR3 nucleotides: TGTGCCAGCGGCCCCGGGACAGCCACCGGGGAGCTGTTTTTT. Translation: CASGPGTATGELFF. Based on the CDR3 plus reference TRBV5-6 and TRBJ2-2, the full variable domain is DAGVTQSPTHLIKTRGQQVTLRCSPKSGHDTVSWYQQALGQGPQFIFQYYEEEERQRGNFPDRFSGHQFPNYSSELNVNALLLGDSALYLCASGPGTATGELFFGEGSRLTVL.

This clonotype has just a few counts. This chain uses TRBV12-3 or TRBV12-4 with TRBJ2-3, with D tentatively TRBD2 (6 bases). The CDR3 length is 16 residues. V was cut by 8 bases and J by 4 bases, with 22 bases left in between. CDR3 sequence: CASAVESGSVADTQYF. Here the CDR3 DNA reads TGTGCCAGCGCCGTCGAAAGCGGGTCGGTGGCAGATACGCAGTATTTT.